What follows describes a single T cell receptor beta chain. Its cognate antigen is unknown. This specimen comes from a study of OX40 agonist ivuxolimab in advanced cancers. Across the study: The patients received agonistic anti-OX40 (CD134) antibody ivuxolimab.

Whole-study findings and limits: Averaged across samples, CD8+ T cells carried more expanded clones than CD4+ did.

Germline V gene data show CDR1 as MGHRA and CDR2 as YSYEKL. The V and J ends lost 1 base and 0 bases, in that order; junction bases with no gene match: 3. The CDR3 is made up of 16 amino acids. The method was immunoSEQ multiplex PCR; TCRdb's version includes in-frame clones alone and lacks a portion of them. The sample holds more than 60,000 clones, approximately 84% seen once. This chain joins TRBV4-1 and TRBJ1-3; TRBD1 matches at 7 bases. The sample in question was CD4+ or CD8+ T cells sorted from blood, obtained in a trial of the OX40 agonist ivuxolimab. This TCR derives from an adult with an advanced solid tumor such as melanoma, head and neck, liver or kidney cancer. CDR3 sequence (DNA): TGCGCCAGCAGCCAAGGGGCAGGGGGCTCTGGAAACACCATATATTTT. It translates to CASSQGAGGSGNTIYF.